Listed here is a single T cell receptor beta chain. In the original processing: Nucleated cell number was recorded as an estimate derived from reference gene primer amplification. The repertoire was sequenced with immunoSEQ multiplex PCR; TCRdb's copy has only in-frame clones and lacks some. That table is the source of V, J and clone size, and D and trimming were worked out from the DNA. Altogether around 150,000 clones are present, about 90% being singletons, with the ten largest covering over 9.5%. These data belong to a study of blood T cell repertoires in COVID-19. Study-level information: Samples of COVID-19 (acute and convalescent) were obtained from the United States, Italy and Spain.

The CDR3 is 18 residues long. The V gene's germline CDR1 is SGHTA and CDR2 FQGNSA. Trimming at V came to 2 bases and at J to 1 base, leaving 7 bases not matched to a gene. What was sequenced was peripheral blood. The sequence came from a man between 60 and 75 years old with active or convalescent COVID-19. The chain links TRBV7-2 to TRBJ2-6, with 8 bases aligning to TRBD1. CDR3 residues: CASSLRTGKESGANVLTF. The CDR3 DNA sequence: TGTGCCAGCAGCTTAAGGACAGGGAAGGAGTCTGGGGCCAACGTCCTGACTTTC.